The entry that follows covers one T cell receptor (beta chain) sequence. The data stem from a study of blood T cell repertoires in COVID-19. On the study more broadly: PBMCs, B-cell-depleted T cells, or T cells were the source of the cDNA or gDNA that made up the material.

Enrollment of patients from Seattle took place during active infection, with longitudinal follow-up. This table comes from immunoSEQ multiplex PCR, and its TCRdb copy is limited to in-frame clones, with some not included. The sample shows about 310,000 clones, roughly 90% of them seen only once. The germline gives CDR1 SGHAT, CDR2 FQDESV (reference sequence). Trimming stripped 4 bases from V and 7 bases from J, with 16 bases between. The CDR3 sequence is 14 residues long. V is TRBV11-1 and J is TRBJ1-2; D call uncertain. Material: peripheral blood. This sequence was found in a middle-aged woman with COVID-19, enrolled during active disease. The CDR3, as DNA: TGTGCCAGCAGCTCTTATCCCCAACGCGGTGGCTACACCTTC. Amino acid sequence: CASSSYPQRGGYTF.